These T cell receptor beta chains were read from a single sample in a study of blood T cell repertoires in COVID-19. Assay used: immunoSEQ multiplex PCR; TCRdb lists only in-frame clones, some missing. The data contain under 250,000 clones, about 91% of them singletons. Sequencing used peripheral blood. The source of these receptors is a woman aged 25 to 39 with COVID-19, enrolled during active disease. Both conserved end residues are part of each CDR3. The order of the fields is J gene, clone size, V gene, CDR3 length, D gene, CDR3 protein, CDR3 DNA. A D gene is named only where the DNA matches it firmly. The size field is filled for only some rows; it gives once, few, many or a size class.

j_gene: TRBJ2-1
abundance: once
v_gene: TRBV4-1
len: 18
d_gene: TRBD2
CDR3aa: CASSHFAGTREGYYEQFF
CDR3nt: TGCGCCAGCAGCCATTTCGCCGGGACTAGGGAGGGGTACTATGAGCAGTTCTTC

j_gene: TRBJ2-7
abundance: -
v_gene: TRBV3-1/TRBV3-2
len: 13
d_gene: -
CDR3aa: CASSLGLNYEQYF
CDR3nt: TGTGCCAGCAGCCTCGGACTAAACTACGAGCAGTACTTC

j_gene: TRBJ2-5
abundance: -
v_gene: TRBV5-4
len: 14
d_gene: -
CDR3aa: CASSLNYGQETQYF
CDR3nt: TGTGCCAGCAGCTTAAATTACGGCCAAGAGACCCAGTACTTC

j_gene: TRBJ2-5
abundance: -
v_gene: TRBV6-5
len: 15
d_gene: TRBD2
CDR3aa: CASSGASGAQETQYF
CDR3nt: TGTGCCAGCAGCGGGGCTAGCGGGGCCCAAGAGACCCAGTACTTC

j_gene: TRBJ2-2
abundance: -
v_gene: TRBV14
len: 15
d_gene: -
CDR3aa: CASSPHGREVGELFF
CDR3nt: TGTGCCAGCAGCCCCCATGGGAGAGAGGTCGGGGAGCTGTTTTTT

j_gene: TRBJ2-7
abundance: -
v_gene: TRBV4-1
len: 16
d_gene: TRBD1
CDR3aa: CASSRIRQGGGYEQYF
CDR3nt: TGCGCCAGCAGCCGAATCCGACAGGGGGGGGGCTACGAGCAGTACTTC

j_gene: TRBJ1-6
abundance: -
v_gene: TRBV7-9
len: 15
d_gene: TRBD1
CDR3aa: CASSYSQGAASPLHF
CDR3nt: TGTGCCAGCAGCTACTCCCAGGGGGCAGCTTCACCCCTCCACTTT

j_gene: TRBJ1-2
abundance: -
v_gene: TRBV7-9
len: 14
d_gene: -
CDR3aa: CASSLGQSVYGYTF
CDR3nt: TGTGCCAGCAGCTTAGGCCAGAGCGTCTATGGCTACACCTTC

j_gene: TRBJ1-3
abundance: -
v_gene: TRBV19
len: 14
d_gene: -
CDR3aa: CASSVRGAGNTIYF
CDR3nt: TGTGCCAGTAGTGTCAGGGGAGCTGGAAACACCATATATTTT

j_gene: TRBJ1-4
abundance: -
v_gene: TRBV18
len: 16
d_gene: TRBD1
CDR3aa: CASSTPGTGEREKLFF
CDR3nt: TGTGCCAGCTCAACACCCGGGACAGGGGAGCGTGAAAAACTGTTTTTT

j_gene: TRBJ2-5
abundance: -
v_gene: TRBV11-2
len: 14
d_gene: -
CDR3aa: CASSDSRIQETQYF
CDR3nt: TGTGCCAGCAGCGACAGCCGCATCCAAGAGACCCAGTACTTC

j_gene: TRBJ1-4
abundance: -
v_gene: TRBV19
len: 15
d_gene: TRBD1
CDR3aa: CASSISGQGDEKLFF
CDR3nt: TGTGCCAGTAGTATATCGGGACAGGGGGATGAAAAACTGTTTTTT

j_gene: TRBJ1-1
abundance: -
v_gene: TRBV3-1/TRBV3-2
len: 13
d_gene: -
CDR3aa: CASSQDGGTEAFF
CDR3nt: TGTGCCAGCAGCCAAGATGGAGGGACTGAAGCTTTCTTT

j_gene: TRBJ2-7
abundance: -
v_gene: TRBV2
len: 15
d_gene: -
CDR3aa: CASSERVLSSYEQYF
CDR3nt: TGTGCCAGCAGTGAACGTGTTTTGAGCTCCTACGAGCAGTACTTC

j_gene: TRBJ1-2
abundance: once
v_gene: TRBV6-5
len: 14
d_gene: -
CDR3aa: CASSYFPLGGGYTF
CDR3nt: TGTGCCAGCAGTTACTTCCCTCTCGGAGGCGGCTACACCTTC

j_gene: TRBJ2-1
abundance: -
v_gene: TRBV7-9
len: 14
d_gene: -
CDR3aa: CASSPLSSYNEQFF
CDR3nt: TGTGCCAGCAGCCCCCTTAGCTCCTACAATGAGCAGTTCTTC

j_gene: TRBJ1-3
abundance: -
v_gene: TRBV9
len: 17
d_gene: TRBD1
CDR3aa: CASSDWTGVHSGNTIYF
CDR3nt: TGTGCCAGCAGCGATTGGACAGGGGTTCATTCCGGAAACACCATATATTTT

j_gene: TRBJ2-7
abundance: -
v_gene: TRBV11-3
len: 13
d_gene: -
CDR3aa: CASSVGLLGEQYF
CDR3nt: TGTGCCAGCAGCGTGGGACTCCTGGGCGAGCAGTACTTC

j_gene: TRBJ2-5
abundance: -
v_gene: TRBV29-1
len: 15
d_gene: TRBD1
CDR3aa: CSVAPSRGPDQTQYF
CDR3nt: TGCAGCGTTGCCCCTAGCAGGGGGCCGGATCAGACCCAGTACTTC

j_gene: TRBJ2-2
abundance: once
v_gene: TRBV7-2
len: 15
d_gene: TRBD1
CDR3aa: CASSLRTGDTGELFF
CDR3nt: TGTGCCAGCAGCTTAAGGACAGGTGACACCGGGGAGCTGTTTTTT

j_gene: TRBJ2-3
abundance: -
v_gene: TRBV7-9
len: 15
d_gene: -
CDR3aa: CASTLPGAGADTQYF
CDR3nt: TGTGCCAGCACTTTGCCGGGAGCAGGTGCAGATACGCAGTATTTT

j_gene: TRBJ1-1
abundance: -
v_gene: TRBV7-8
len: 15
d_gene: -
CDR3aa: CASSGRGALGTEAFF
CDR3nt: TGTGCCAGCAGCGGGCGGGGGGCCTTGGGCACTGAAGCTTTCTTT

j_gene: TRBJ1-6
abundance: -
v_gene: TRBV11-3
len: 15
d_gene: -
CDR3aa: CASGPSQAGDSPLHF
CDR3nt: TGTGCCAGCGGTCCCTCACAAGCAGGGGATTCACCCCTCCACTTT

j_gene: TRBJ2-2
abundance: -
v_gene: TRBV6-6
len: 15
d_gene: TRBD1
CDR3aa: CATKGTGGAIGELFF
CDR3nt: TGTGCCACCAAGGGTACAGGGGGCGCCATCGGGGAGCTGTTTTTT

j_gene: TRBJ2-3
abundance: -
v_gene: TRBV19
len: 15
d_gene: TRBD1
CDR3aa: CASSKTGFRADTQYF
CDR3nt: TGTGCCAGTAGCAAGACAGGGTTTCGGGCAGATACGCAGTATTTT

j_gene: TRBJ2-7
abundance: -
v_gene: TRBV25-1
len: 15
d_gene: TRBD1
CDR3aa: CASSPRTGEVDEQYF
CDR3nt: TGTGCCAGCAGTCCACGGACAGGGGAGGTCGACGAGCAGTACTTC

j_gene: TRBJ2-6
abundance: -
v_gene: TRBV10-1
len: 17
d_gene: TRBD1
CDR3aa: CASSGTGGGSGANVLTF
CDR3nt: TGCGCCAGCAGCGGGACAGGGGGTGGCTCTGGGGCCAACGTCCTGACTTTC

j_gene: TRBJ1-4
abundance: -
v_gene: TRBV29-1
len: 15
d_gene: -
CDR3aa: CSVGGGGSTNEKLFF
CDR3nt: TGCAGCGTTGGGGGCGGGGGCTCAACTAATGAAAAACTGTTTTTT

j_gene: TRBJ2-5
abundance: once
v_gene: TRBV7-6
len: 14
d_gene: -
CDR3aa: CASSSTRGGETQYF
CDR3nt: TGTGCCAGCAGCTCCACTAGGGGGGGGGAGACCCAGTACTTC

j_gene: TRBJ2-7
abundance: -
v_gene: TRBV14
len: 13
d_gene: -
CDR3aa: CASSPAGGTEQYF
CDR3nt: TGTGCCAGCAGCCCGGCAGGGGGGACCGAGCAGTACTTC

j_gene: TRBJ1-6
abundance: -
v_gene: TRBV11-2
len: 14
d_gene: -
CDR3aa: CASSLNSGGSPLHF
CDR3nt: TGTGCCAGCAGCTTGAACTCCGGAGGGTCACCCCTCCACTTT

j_gene: TRBJ2-7
abundance: -
v_gene: TRBV14
len: 16
d_gene: TRBD1
CDR3aa: CASSQPGQGSSYEQYF
CDR3nt: TGTGCCAGCAGCCAACCGGGACAGGGGTCCTCCTACGAGCAGTACTTC

j_gene: TRBJ2-5
abundance: -
v_gene: TRBV18
len: 14
d_gene: -
CDR3aa: CASSPPSGQETQYF
CDR3nt: TGTGCCAGCTCACCACCGTCAGGTCAAGAGACCCAGTACTTC

j_gene: TRBJ2-1
abundance: -
v_gene: TRBV9
len: 14
d_gene: -
CDR3aa: CASSVATRFHEQFF
CDR3nt: TGTGCCAGCAGCGTAGCTACGAGGTTCCATGAGCAGTTCTTC

j_gene: TRBJ1-1
abundance: -
v_gene: TRBV7-8
len: 15
d_gene: -
CDR3aa: CASSSSGITNTEAFF
CDR3nt: TGTGCCAGCAGCTCGTCAGGGATTACGAACACTGAAGCTTTCTTT

j_gene: TRBJ2-5
abundance: -
v_gene: TRBV6-2/TRBV6-3
len: 12
d_gene: -
CDR3aa: CASSYSRETQYF
CDR3nt: TGTGCCAGCAGTTACTCTCGGGAGACCCAGTACTTC

j_gene: TRBJ2-1
abundance: few
v_gene: TRBV28
len: 16
d_gene: -
CDR3aa: CASSTRGQNSYNEQFF
CDR3nt: TGTGCCAGCAGTACCAGGGGCCAAAACTCCTACAATGAGCAGTTCTTC

j_gene: TRBJ1-2
abundance: -
v_gene: TRBV7-7
len: 17
d_gene: TRBD1
CDR3aa: CASSLAAGGQGYYGYTF
CDR3nt: TGTGCTAGCAGCTTAGCGGCAGGGGGACAGGGGTACTATGGCTACACCTTC

j_gene: TRBJ1-3
abundance: -
v_gene: TRBV11-2
len: 16
d_gene: -
CDR3aa: CASSVLVSSSGNTIYF
CDR3nt: TGTGCCAGCAGCGTCCTAGTCTCGAGCTCTGGAAACACCATATATTTT

j_gene: TRBJ1-2
abundance: -
v_gene: TRBV19
len: 15
d_gene: TRBD1
CDR3aa: CASSSTGTGGDGYTF
CDR3nt: TGTGCCAGTAGTTCCACCGGGACAGGGGGGGATGGCTACACCTTC

j_gene: TRBJ2-1
abundance: -
v_gene: TRBV9
len: 15
d_gene: -
CDR3aa: CASSVEGVGYNEQFF
CDR3nt: TGTGCCAGCAGCGTAGAAGGGGTAGGCTACAATGAGCAGTTCTTC

j_gene: TRBJ2-3
abundance: -
v_gene: TRBV20-1
len: 13
d_gene: -
CDR3aa: CSASPPFRDTQYF
CDR3nt: TGCAGTGCTAGTCCCCCCTTCCGGGATACGCAGTATTTT

j_gene: TRBJ2-3
abundance: -
v_gene: TRBV4-3
len: 15
d_gene: TRBD1
CDR3aa: CASRIDRGRPDTQYF
CDR3nt: TGCGCCAGCAGGATCGACAGGGGGCGCCCAGATACGCAGTATTTT

j_gene: TRBJ1-5
abundance: -
v_gene: TRBV21-1
len: 14
d_gene: -
CDR3aa: CASRRDNHNQPQHF
CDR3nt: TGTGCCAGCAGACGGGACAACCACAATCAGCCCCAGCATTTT

j_gene: TRBJ1-1
abundance: -
v_gene: TRBV15
len: 15
d_gene: -
CDR3aa: CATSRMTGANTEAFF
CDR3nt: TGTGCCACCAGCAGAATGACAGGAGCAAACACTGAAGCTTTCTTT

j_gene: TRBJ1-2
abundance: -
v_gene: TRBV10-3
len: 13
d_gene: TRBD1
CDR3aa: CAIRKTGGDSYTF
CDR3nt: TGTGCCATCAGGAAGACAGGGGGCGATAGCTACACCTTC